The 11 T cell receptor beta chains reported below all come from one sample, sequenced in a study of beta chain features in type 1 diabetes. Isolated RNA was reverse transcribed in full, so expressed TCRB transcripts were sequenced. Profiled with immunoSEQ multiplex PCR; TCRdb holds only in-frame clones, not every one. The repertoire consists of 900,000 or so clones, with about 17% occurring once and the leading ten covering 0.02% to 0.025%. The sequencing sample was made of naive CD4+ T cells from blood. These TCRs come from a woman aged 18-29 years in good health.

The chain carries TRBV6-4 and TRBJ2-1, with 8 bases fitting TRBD2. After removal of 5 bases from V and 10 bases from J, the junction contained 10 bases not matched to a gene. The CDR3 length is 14 residues. Germline V lookup: CDR1 MRHNA, CDR2 SNTAGT. CDR3 sequence: CASSTSGRTEEQFF. In DNA, the CDR3 is TGTGCCAGCAGTACGAGCGGGAGAACTGAGGAGCAGTTCTTC.

The genes are TRBV5-6 and TRBJ1-5, with 7 bases identical to TRBD1. CDR3 size: 17 residues. V was pared by 1 base and J by 3 bases, with 10 bases of the junction left unmatched. CDR1 is SGHDT, CDR2 YYEEEE, per germline. The CDR3 loop reads CASSLRLIGGFNQPQHF. The CDR3 DNA reads TGTGCCAGCAGCTTGCGTCTTATAGGGGGCTTCAATCAGCCCCAGCATTTT.

The chain carries TRBV5-6 and TRBJ1-5; D remains ambiguous. There are 14 residues in the CDR3. CDR1 and CDR2 from the germline V gene are SGHDT and YYEEEE. V was clipped by 1 base and J by 1 base, with 6 bases between them. The CDR3 spells CASSLRGSNQPQHF. Here the CDR3 DNA reads TGTGCCAGCAGCTTGCGGGGAAGCAATCAGCCCCAGCATTTT.

The CDR3 bases are TGTGCCAGCAGCGCCGGTAATAGACCTAGGGCCAACGTCCTGACTTTC. It is translated as CASSAGNRPRANVLTF. The rearrangement links TRBV7-6 to TRBJ2-6; D gene ambiguous. V was clipped by 5 bases and J by 5 bases, with 16 bases between them. Germline loops: CDR1 SGHVS, CDR2 FNYEAQ. The CDR3 sequence is 16 residues long.

The rearrangement links TRBV7-9 to TRBJ2-1; TRBD2 might be the D (6 bases). The CDR3 is 15 residues long. Trimming removed 0 bases at V and 9 bases at J, with 15 bases between. CDR1 SEHNR and CDR2 FQNEAQ come from the germline V gene (reference sequence). The CDR3 nucleotides read TGTGCCAGCAGCTTAGCTTATAGCGGAACGGGTGAGCAGTTCTTC. Protein: CASSLAYSGTGEQFF.

This clone was observed a few times. V gene TRBV5-1 combines with J gene TRBJ2-1; no clear D. Trimming left V 2 bases short and J 0 bases short, with 9 bases between. The germline V gene has CDR1 SGHRS and CDR2 YFSETQ. The CDR3 length is 15 residues. The CDR3: CASSLGVDSYNEQFF. CDR3 DNA: TGCGCCAGCAGCTTAGGAGTAGACTCCTACAATGAGCAGTTCTTC.

CDR3 sequence (DNA): TGCGCCAGCAGCCAAGATCCCGGCTTGGGGGACTATGGCTACACCTTC. This translates into CASSQDPGLGDYGYTF. This chain links TRBV4-3 with TRBJ1-2; tentative D call: TRBD1 (5 bases). The ends were cut back, 0 bases at V and 3 bases at J, with 14 bases in the middle. The CDR3 is made up of 16 amino acids. The germline V gene has CDR1 LGHNA and CDR2 YSLEER.

Remarks on this clone: This sample includes further DNA sequences coding for the same CDR3. This chain joins TRBV13 and TRBJ2-7, with a possible D match to TRBD2 (6 bases). CDR3 size: 14 residues. V lost 0 bases, J lost 6 bases, and 12 bases lay in between. Germline V gene lookup returns CDR1 PRHDT and CDR2 FYEKMQ (reference sequence). CDR3 sequence reads: CASSLGRGSGEQYF. The CDR3 DNA reads as TGTGCCAGCAGCTTAGGCCGGGGGAGTGGCGAGCAGTACTTC.

This clone was seen more than once but under ten times. This chain joins TRBV18 and TRBJ2-7, with unresolved D. CDR3 length: 13 amino acids. Per the germline V gene, CDR1 is KGHSH and CDR2 is LQKENI. The ends were cut back, 1 base at V and 3 bases at J, with 7 bases in the middle. The CDR3 spells CASSPRLDYEQYF. The CDR3 DNA reads as TGTGCCAGCTCACCACGGTTGGACTACGAGCAGTACTTC.

The gene calls are TRBV9 and TRBJ2-2; 8 bases align to TRBD1. The CDR3 totals 16 residues. The junction had 5 bases not matched to a gene; V was cut back by 0 bases and J by 4 bases. CDR1 is SGDLS, CDR2 YYNGEE, per germline. CDR3 sequence reads: CASSVDGQGFTGELFF. CDR3 DNA sequence: TGTGCCAGCAGCGTAGACGGACAGGGATTCACCGGGGAGCTGTTTTTT.

With respect to this clone: Additional DNA sequences in this sample encode the identical CDR3. The chain is built from TRBV28 and TRBJ1-5; D gene unclear. Trimming took off 1 base at V and 7 bases at J, with 5 bases between the two ends. From germline, CDR1 is MDHEN and CDR2 SYDVKM. This CDR3 contains 12 residues. CDR3 sequence: CASSLSGQPQHF. The CDR3 bases are TGTGCCAGCAGTTTATCGGGACAGCCCCAGCATTTT.